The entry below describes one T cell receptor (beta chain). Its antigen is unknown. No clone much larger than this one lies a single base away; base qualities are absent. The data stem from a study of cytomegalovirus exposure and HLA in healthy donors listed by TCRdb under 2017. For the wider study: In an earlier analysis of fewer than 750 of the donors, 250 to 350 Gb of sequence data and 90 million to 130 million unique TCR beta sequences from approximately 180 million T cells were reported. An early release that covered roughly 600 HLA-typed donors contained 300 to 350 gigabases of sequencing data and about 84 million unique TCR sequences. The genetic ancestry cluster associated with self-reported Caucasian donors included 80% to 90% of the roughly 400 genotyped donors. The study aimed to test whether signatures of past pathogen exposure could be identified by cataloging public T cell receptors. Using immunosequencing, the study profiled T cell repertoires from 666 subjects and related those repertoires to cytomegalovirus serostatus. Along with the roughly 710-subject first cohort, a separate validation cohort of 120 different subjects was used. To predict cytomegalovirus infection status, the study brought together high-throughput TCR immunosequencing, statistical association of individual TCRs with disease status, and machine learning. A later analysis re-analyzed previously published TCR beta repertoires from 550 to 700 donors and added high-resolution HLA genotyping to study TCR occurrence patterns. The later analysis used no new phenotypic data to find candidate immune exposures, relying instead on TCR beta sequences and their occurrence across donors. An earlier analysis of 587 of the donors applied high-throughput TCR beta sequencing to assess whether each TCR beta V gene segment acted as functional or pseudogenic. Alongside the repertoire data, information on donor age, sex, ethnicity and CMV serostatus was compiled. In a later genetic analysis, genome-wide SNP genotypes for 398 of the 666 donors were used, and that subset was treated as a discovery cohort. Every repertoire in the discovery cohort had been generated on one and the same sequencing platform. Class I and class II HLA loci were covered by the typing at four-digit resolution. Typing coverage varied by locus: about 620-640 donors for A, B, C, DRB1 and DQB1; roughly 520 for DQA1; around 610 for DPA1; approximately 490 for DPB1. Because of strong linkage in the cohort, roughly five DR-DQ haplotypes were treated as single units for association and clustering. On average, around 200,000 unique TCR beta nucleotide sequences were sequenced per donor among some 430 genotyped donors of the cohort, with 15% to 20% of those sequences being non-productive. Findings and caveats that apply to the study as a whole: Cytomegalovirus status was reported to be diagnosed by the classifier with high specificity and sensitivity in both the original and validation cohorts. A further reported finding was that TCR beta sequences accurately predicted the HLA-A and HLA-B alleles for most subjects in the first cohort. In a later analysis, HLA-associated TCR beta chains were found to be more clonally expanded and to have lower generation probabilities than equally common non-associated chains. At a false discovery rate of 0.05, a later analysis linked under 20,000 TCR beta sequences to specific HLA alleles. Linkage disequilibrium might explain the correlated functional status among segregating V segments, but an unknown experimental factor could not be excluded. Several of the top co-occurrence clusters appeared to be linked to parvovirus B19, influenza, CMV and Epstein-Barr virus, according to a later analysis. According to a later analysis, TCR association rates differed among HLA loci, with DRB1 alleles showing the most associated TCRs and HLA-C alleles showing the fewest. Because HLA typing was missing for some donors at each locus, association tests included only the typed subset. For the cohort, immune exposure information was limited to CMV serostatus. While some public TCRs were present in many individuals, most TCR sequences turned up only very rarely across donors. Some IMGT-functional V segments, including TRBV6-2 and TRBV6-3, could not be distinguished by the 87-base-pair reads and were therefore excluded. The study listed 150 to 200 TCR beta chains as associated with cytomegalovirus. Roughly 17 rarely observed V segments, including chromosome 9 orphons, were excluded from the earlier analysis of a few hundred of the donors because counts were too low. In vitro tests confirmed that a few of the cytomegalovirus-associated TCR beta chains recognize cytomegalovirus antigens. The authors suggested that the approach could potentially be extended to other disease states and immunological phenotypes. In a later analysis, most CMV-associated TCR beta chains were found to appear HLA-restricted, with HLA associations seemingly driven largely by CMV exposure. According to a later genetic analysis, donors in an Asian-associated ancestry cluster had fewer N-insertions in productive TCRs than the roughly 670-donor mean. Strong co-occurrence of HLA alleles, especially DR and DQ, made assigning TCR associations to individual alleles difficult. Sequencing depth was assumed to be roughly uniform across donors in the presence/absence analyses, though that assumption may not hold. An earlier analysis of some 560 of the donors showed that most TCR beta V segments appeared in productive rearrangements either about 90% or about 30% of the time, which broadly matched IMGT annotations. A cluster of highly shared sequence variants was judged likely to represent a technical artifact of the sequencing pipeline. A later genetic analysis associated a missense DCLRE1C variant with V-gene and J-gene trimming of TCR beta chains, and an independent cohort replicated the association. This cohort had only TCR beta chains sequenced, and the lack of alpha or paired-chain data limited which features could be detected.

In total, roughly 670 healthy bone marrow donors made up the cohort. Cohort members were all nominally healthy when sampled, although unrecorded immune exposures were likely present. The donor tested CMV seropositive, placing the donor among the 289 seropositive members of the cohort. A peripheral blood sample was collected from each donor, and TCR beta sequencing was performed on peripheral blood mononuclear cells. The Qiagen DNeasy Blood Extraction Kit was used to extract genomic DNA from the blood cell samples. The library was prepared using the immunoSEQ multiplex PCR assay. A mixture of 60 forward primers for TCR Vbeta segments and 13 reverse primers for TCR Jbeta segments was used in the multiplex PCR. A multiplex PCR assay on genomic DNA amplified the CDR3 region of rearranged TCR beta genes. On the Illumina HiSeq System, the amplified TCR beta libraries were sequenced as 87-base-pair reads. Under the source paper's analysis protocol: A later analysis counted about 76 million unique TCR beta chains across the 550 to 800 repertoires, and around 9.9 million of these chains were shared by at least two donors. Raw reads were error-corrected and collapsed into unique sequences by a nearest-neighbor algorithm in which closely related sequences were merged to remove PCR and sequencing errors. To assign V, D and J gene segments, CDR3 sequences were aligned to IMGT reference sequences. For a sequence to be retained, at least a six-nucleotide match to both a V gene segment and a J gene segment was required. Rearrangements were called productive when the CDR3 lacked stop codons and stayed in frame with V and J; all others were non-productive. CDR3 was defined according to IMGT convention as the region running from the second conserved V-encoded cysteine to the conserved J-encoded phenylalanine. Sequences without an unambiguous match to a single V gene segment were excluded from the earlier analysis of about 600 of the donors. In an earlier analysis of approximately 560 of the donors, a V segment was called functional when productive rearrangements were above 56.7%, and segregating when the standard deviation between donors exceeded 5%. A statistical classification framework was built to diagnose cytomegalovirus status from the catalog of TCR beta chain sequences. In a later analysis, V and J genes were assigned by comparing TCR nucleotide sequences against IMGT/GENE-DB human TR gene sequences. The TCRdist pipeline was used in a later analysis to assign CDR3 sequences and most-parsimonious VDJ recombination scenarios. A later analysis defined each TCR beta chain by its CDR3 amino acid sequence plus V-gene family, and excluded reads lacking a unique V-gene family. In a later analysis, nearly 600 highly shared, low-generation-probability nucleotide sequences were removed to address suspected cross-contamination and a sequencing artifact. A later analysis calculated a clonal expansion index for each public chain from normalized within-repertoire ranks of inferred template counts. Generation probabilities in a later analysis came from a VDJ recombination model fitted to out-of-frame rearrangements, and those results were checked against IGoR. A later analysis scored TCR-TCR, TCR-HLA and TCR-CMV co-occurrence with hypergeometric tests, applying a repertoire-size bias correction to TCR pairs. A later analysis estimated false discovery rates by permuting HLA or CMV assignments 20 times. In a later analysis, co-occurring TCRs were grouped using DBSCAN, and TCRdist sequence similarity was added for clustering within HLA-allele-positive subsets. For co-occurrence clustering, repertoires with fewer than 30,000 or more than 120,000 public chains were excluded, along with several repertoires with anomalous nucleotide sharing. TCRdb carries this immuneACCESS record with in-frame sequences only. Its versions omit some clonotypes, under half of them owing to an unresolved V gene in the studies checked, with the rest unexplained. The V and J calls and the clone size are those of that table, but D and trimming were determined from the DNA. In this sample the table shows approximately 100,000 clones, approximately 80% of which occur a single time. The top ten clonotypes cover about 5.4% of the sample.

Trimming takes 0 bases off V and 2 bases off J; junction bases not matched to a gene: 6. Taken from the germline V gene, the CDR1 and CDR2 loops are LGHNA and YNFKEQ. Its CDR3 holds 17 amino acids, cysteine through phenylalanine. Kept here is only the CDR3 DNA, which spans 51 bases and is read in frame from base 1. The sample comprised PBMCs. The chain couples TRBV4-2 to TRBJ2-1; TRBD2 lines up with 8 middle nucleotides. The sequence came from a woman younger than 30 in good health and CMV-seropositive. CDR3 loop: CASSQDLLAGAYNEQFF. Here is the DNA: TGTGCCAGCAGCCAAGATCTCCTAGCGGGCGCCTACAATGAGCAGTTCTTC.